Each of the 4 T cell receptor beta chains below was sequenced from the same sample in a study of response to subunit inactivated influenza vaccine listed by TCRdb under 2018. The method behind the library was RT-PCR. The instrument given in TCRdb is Illumina HiSeq 2500. The public reads were quality trimmed at Q25 with fastp and then assembled into clones with MiXCR by TCRdb, keeping productive beta chains. A single entry per CDR3 protein holds the most common genes and DNA from its merged rows. The sample contains 650,000 to 800,000 distinct CDR3 sequences, around 13% of them found a single time. 5.5% to 7% of the sample rests with the top ten. The specimen was PBMCs from blood, collected 14 days before vaccination. The source of these receptors is a middle-aged man who received an inactivated influenza vaccine. Donor details come from another sample of the same person, matched by shared clones.

The sample holds many counts of this clonotype. The J gene is TRBJ2-1, the V gene TRBV24-1; TRBD1 aligns across 8 bases. This CDR3 contains 16 residues. Germline trimming cut 0 bases from V and 2 bases from J; bases unmatched to any gene: 2. Per the germline V gene, CDR1 is KGHDR and CDR2 is SFDVKD. The CDR3 loop reads CATSDLPRGPYNEQFF. The CDR3 DNA sequence: TGTGCCACCAGTGATTTGCCCAGGGGGCCCTACAATGAGCAGTTCTTC.

This chain connects TRBV20-1 to TRBJ1-1; maybe TRBD1 (5 bases). Trimming removed 1 base from V and 7 bases from J, with 7 bases in between. The CDR3 is 11 amino acids. Germline CDR1 DFQATT, CDR2 SNEGSKA (reference sequence). This chain's CDR3 is CSARGTSEAFF. CDR3 DNA: TGCAGTGCTAGAGGGACAAGTGAAGCTTTCTTT.

The table lists this clonotype with a few counts. V is TRBV4-2 and J is TRBJ1-2; no clear D gene. CDR1 is LGHNA, CDR2 YNFKEQ, per germline. Trimming left V 0 bases short and J 8 bases short, with 13 bases between. The CDR3 contains 14 residues. CDR3 sequence reads: CASSQEYNREGYTF. Here the CDR3 DNA reads TGTGCCAGCAGCCAAGAGTACAACCGGGAAGGCTACACCTTC.

The rearrangement links TRBV12-3 or TRBV12-4 to TRBJ2-2; 11 nucleotides line up with TRBD2. The V segment lost 2 bases and the J segment 0 bases; nucleotides outside the gene matches: 11. The CDR3 is 20 residues long. In nucleotides, the CDR3 is TGTGCCAGCAGTTTAAGGTGGAGACTAGCGGGGACCGCGAACACCGGGGAGCTGTTTTTT. It specifies CASSLRWRLAGTANTGELFF.